Following are 22 T cell receptor beta chains from one sample sequenced in a study of CD8+CD57+ T cells in acquired aplastic anemia. Investigators profiled TCR beta VDJ and CDR3 from genomic DNA template. One entry per CDR3 protein results from TCRdb running MiXCR on the reads. The sample has 200,000 to 250,000 distinct CDR3 sequences; 60% to 80% are singletons. In patients chosen for sequencing, flow cytometry had shown CD8+CD57+ cell expansion. The material sequenced was sorted CD4+, CD8+, or CD8+CD57+ T cells (not recorded which) from PBMCs. The receptors come from a human donor with aplastic anemia.

Comment on this clonotype: The conserved final phenylalanine or tryptophan is absent from the CDR3, which likely points to a read error. The rearrangement links TRBV7-4 to TRBJ1-1; 9 bases match TRBD1. The length of the CDR3 is 17 residues. V lost 5 bases to trimming and J lost 5 bases; unmatched junction nucleotides: 15. CDR1 is SGHVT and CDR2 is SQSDAQ in the germline V gene. The CDR3 here is CASSPHRPQGAETEAFL. CDR3 sequence (DNA): TGTGCCAGCAGCCCCCACCGGCCACAGGGGGCAGAGACTGAAGCTTTCCTT.

This chain connects TRBV13 to TRBJ1-2, with D unresolved. The CDR3 is 11 residues long. Germline CDR1 PRHDT, CDR2 FYEKMQ (reference sequence). With 5 bases removed from V and 8 bases from J, the gap between germline ends came to 9 bases. This CDR3 reads CASSPTEGYTF. In DNA, the CDR3 is TGTGCCAGCAGCCCTACCGAGGGCTACACCTTC.

In regard to this clonotype: One end of the junction fails to match germline, which may point to a read error. V usage is TRBV24-1 and J usage is TRBJ2-5; tentative D call: TRBD1 (7 bases). The CDR3 runs to 17 residues. Germline values: CDR1 KGHDR, CDR2 SFDVKD. This CDR3 reads CPTSDLGPGGYKETQYF. The CDR3 coding sequence is TGTCCCACCAGTGATTTGGGCCCAGGGGGGTATAAAGAGACCCAGTACTTC.

The V and J genes are TRBV2 and TRBJ1-5; 9 bases are shared with TRBD1. Germline values: CDR1 SNHLY, CDR2 FYNNEI. V gave up 4 bases and J gave up 2 bases; unmatched junction bases: 3. CDR3 size: 15 residues. The CDR3 reads CASSGDRVGNQPQHF. In nucleotides, the CDR3 is TGTGCCAGCAGTGGGGACAGGGTGGGCAATCAGCCCCAGCATTTT.

The gene calls are TRBV10-2 and TRBJ2-7; a weak D match, TRBD2 (5 bases). V lost 10 bases and J lost 3, with 13 bases in between. The CDR3 sequence is 12 residues long. CDR1 is WSHSY and CDR2 is SAAADI in the germline V gene. CDR3 coding DNA: TGCGCCATAACTAGTACCCTCTACGAGCAGTACTTC. Translating it yields CAITSTLYEQYF.

This clonotype has ten or more counts. J is TRBJ1-5 and V is TRBV12-3 or TRBV12-4; 12 nucleotides line up with TRBD1. This CDR3 region has 16 residues. With 5 bases clipped from V and 3 bases from J, the junction kept 5 bases outside the gene matches. The CDR3 spells CASSAGTGGYNQPQHF. The CDR3 DNA reads as TGTGCCAGCAGTGCCGGGACAGGGGGCTACAATCAGCCCCAGCATTTT.

V usage is TRBV20-1 and J usage is TRBJ2-3; 10 bases fit TRBD2. The V gene end was trimmed by 0 bases and the J gene end by 4 bases; junction bases not matched to a gene: 13. CDR1 and CDR2 from the germline V gene are DFQATT and SNEGSKA (reference sequence). CDR3 length: 18 amino acids. The CDR3 sequence: CSARDPQRGGGYADTQYF. In DNA, the CDR3 is TGCAGTGCTAGAGATCCCCAGCGGGGGGGCGGATACGCAGATACGCAGTATTTT.

The chain carries TRBV19 and TRBJ2-7, with D possibly being TRBD1 or TRBD2 (6 bases each). This CDR3 contains 17 residues. The germline gives CDR1 LNHDA, CDR2 SQIVND (reference sequence). V was cut by 3 bases and J by 2 bases, with 20 bases left in between. The CDR3 region is CASSIIWRDIRPYEQYF. The CDR3 DNA sequence: TGTGCCAGTAGTATTATATGGCGGGACATACGGCCCTACGAGCAGTACTTC.

The chain uses TRBV7-8 and TRBJ2-5, with D possibly TRBD1 on 6 matching bases. CDR3 length equals 16 residues. V lost 1 base to trimming and J lost 7 bases, with 19 bases between them. CDR1 is SGHVS and CDR2 is FQNEAQ in the germline V gene. CDR3 bases: TGTGCCAGCAGCTTAGGTCATGGACAGTCCAGCAGGACCCAGTACTTC. This codes for CASSLGHGQSSRTQYF.

This clonotype has just a few counts. V is TRBV2 and J is TRBJ1-1; unclear D gene. The CDR3 totals 12 residues. Trimming removed 7 bases from V and 0 bases from J, with 6 bases in between. The germline gives CDR1 SNHLY, CDR2 FYNNEI. DNA of the CDR3: TGTGCCAGCACTACCGTGAACACTGAAGCTTTCTTT. This translates into CASTTVNTEAFF.

The chain uses TRBV10-3 and TRBJ2-7, with 10 bases identical to TRBD2. Trimming cost V 5 bases and J 4 bases; bases outside gene matches: 5. Germline values: CDR1 ENHRY, CDR2 SYGVKD. The CDR3 loop spans 14 amino acids. As DNA, the CDR3 is TGTGCCATCAGTCGGCTAGCGGGAGCTTACGAGCAGTACTTC. Protein: CAISRLAGAYEQYF.

In this sample, this clonotype turned up a few times. The J gene is TRBJ2-6, the V gene TRBV5-1, with D uncertain. V lost 0 bases, J lost 0 bases, and 4 bases lay in between. The germline gives CDR1 SGHRS, CDR2 YFSETQ. The CDR3 totals 15 residues. The CDR3 loop reads CASSLENSGANVLTF. The CDR3 DNA sequence: TGCGCCAGCAGCTTGGAAAACTCTGGGGCCAACGTCCTGACTTTC.

The chain recombines TRBV25-1 with TRBJ2-7; no clear D gene. Germline CDR1 MGHDK, CDR2 SYGVNS. V shed 0 bases and J shed 1 base, with 22 bases lying between them. The CDR3 length is 19 residues. CDR3: CASSEYAGSKSRSSYEQYF. DNA of the CDR3: TGTGCCAGCAGTGAATACGCTGGTAGCAAGTCACGCTCTTCCTACGAGCAGTACTTC.

The chain combines TRBV12-3 or TRBV12-4 with TRBJ1-4, with TRBD1 matching 8 bases. CDR3 size: 15 residues. After removal of 4 bases from V and 6 bases from J, the junction contained 7 bases not matched to a gene. The CDR3 loop reads CASSSIGTGDEKLFF. The CDR3 DNA follows: TGTGCCAGCAGTTCTATAGGGACAGGTGATGAAAAACTGTTTTTT.

The chain links TRBV7-3 to TRBJ2-7; perhaps TRBD2 as D (6 bases). In germline, CDR1 is SGHTA, CDR2 FQGTGA. Trimming removed 0 bases from V and 5 bases from J, with 17 bases in between. The CDR3 sequence is 16 residues long. DNA for the CDR3: TGTGCCAGCAGCTTAACAGGGGTTGGAACGGGGGACGAGCAGTACTTC. Translation: CASSLTGVGTGDEQYF.

The rearrangement uses TRBV6-1 and TRBJ1-3; D is ambiguous. Germline values: CDR1 MNHNS, CDR2 SASEGT. This CDR3 has 14 residues. Trimming pared 8 bases from V and 1 base from J, leaving 12 bases between. CDR3 bases: TGTGCCAGCTCCCCTGCTCGTTCTGGAAACACCATATATTTT. Translated, it gives CASSPARSGNTIYF.

V usage is TRBV9 and J usage is TRBJ2-7; 7 nucleotides line up with TRBD1. CDR1 is SGDLS and CDR2 is YYNGEE in the germline V gene. The CDR3 has 13 amino acids. Germline trimming cut 0 bases from V and 7 bases from J; bases unmatched to any gene: 4. CDR3 amino acids: CASSVVETGEQYF. DNA for the CDR3: TGTGCCAGCAGCGTAGTAGAGACAGGGGAGCAGTACTTC.

The chain joins TRBV5-4 to TRBJ2-5; D assignment may be TRBD1 or TRBD2 (5 bases each). Germline loops: CDR1 SGHNT, CDR2 YYREEE (reference sequence). Trimming took off 0 bases at V and 4 bases at J, with 13 bases between the two ends. The CDR3 is made up of 15 amino acids. CDR3 in amino acids: CASSLAQGAGETQYF. CDR3 in DNA: TGTGCCAGCAGCTTGGCTCAGGGCGCGGGAGAGACCCAGTACTTC.

V and J are TRBV2 and TRBJ1-2, with 9 bases fitting TRBD1. CDR3 length: 17 residues. The germline gives CDR1 SNHLY, CDR2 FYNNEI. V lost 6 bases to trimming and J lost 1 base; unmatched junction nucleotides: 12. The DNA of the CDR3 is TGTGCCAGCAGGGGGACAGGGAGTGCGCTAGTTAACTATGGCTACACCTTC. Its translation: CASRGTGSALVNYGYTF.

Concerning this clonotype itself: A much more abundant neighbour one base away suggests this may be a read error. V is TRBV6-5 and J is TRBJ1-5; 8 bases map to TRBD1. Looked up from germline, CDR1 is MNHEY and CDR2 is SVGAGI. CDR3 length: 17 amino acids. CDR3 protein: CASSYYAGGIPNHPQHF. The CDR3 DNA reads as TGTGCCAGCAGTTACTATGCAGGGGGCATTCCCAATCATCCCCAGCATTTT.

The sample holds many counts of this clonotype. This rearrangement joins TRBV4-2 to TRBJ1-2, with D perhaps TRBD1 (5 bases). Germline values: CDR1 LGHNA, CDR2 YNFKEQ. This CDR3 is built from 14 residues. Trimming removed 0 bases at V and 6 bases at J, with 11 bases between. In DNA, the CDR3 is TGTGCCAGCAGCCAAGACGGGGGGAAGGATGGCTACACCTTC. Translated: CASSQDGGKDGYTF.

This clonotype was detected ten times or more. The chain is built from TRBV11-2 and TRBJ2-7; D possibly corresponds to TRBD1 (5 bases). The CDR3 consists of 16 residues. The germline CDR1 and CDR2 sequences are SGHAT and FQNNGV. Trimming took off 0 bases at V and 2 bases at J, with 14 bases between the two ends. The CDR3, as DNA: TGTGCCAGCAGCTTAGAACGCCAGGGTAACCCCTACGAGCAGTACTTC. This sequence encodes CASSLERQGNPYEQYF.